This T cell receptor beta chain was captured in a study of blood T cell repertoires in COVID-19. In the study overall: Sources were T cells, B-cell-depleted T cells, or PBMCs; the material itself was cDNA or gDNA.

Assay: immunoSEQ multiplex PCR; the TCRdb copy retains only in-frame clones and omits some. The table has some 130,000 clones, roughly 78% seen once. The sequenced sample was peripheral blood. The receptor comes from a man between 60 and 75 years old with acute or convalescent COVID-19.

CDR3 protein: CASSANRVRNSPLHF. The CDR3 DNA reads TGTGCCAGCAGTGCCAACAGGGTTCGGAATTCACCCCTCCACTTT. The J gene is TRBJ1-6, the V gene TRBV27; D is perhaps TRBD1 (6 bases). The germline V and J ends were trimmed by 5 bases and 7 bases, with 15 bases remaining between them. Looked up from germline, CDR1 is MNHEY and CDR2 is SMNVEV (reference sequence). The CDR3 covers 15 residues.